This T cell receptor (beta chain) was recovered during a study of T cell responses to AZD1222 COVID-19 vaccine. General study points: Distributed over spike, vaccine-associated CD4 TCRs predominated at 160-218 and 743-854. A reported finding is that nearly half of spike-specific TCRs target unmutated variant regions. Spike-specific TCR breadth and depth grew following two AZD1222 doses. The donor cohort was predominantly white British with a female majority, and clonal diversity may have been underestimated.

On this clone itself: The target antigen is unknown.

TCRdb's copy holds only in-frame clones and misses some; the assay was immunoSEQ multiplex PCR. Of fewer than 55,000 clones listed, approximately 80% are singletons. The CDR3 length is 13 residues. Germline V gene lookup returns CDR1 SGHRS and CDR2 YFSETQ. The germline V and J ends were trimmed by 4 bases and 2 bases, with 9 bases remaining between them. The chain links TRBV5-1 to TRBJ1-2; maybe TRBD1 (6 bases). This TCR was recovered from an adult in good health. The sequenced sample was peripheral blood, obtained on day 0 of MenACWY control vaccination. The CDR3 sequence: CASSPTGNYGYTF. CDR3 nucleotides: TGCGCCAGCAGCCCCACAGGGAACTATGGCTACACCTTC.